This T cell receptor beta chain was captured by sequencing in a study of cytomegalovirus exposure and HLA in healthy donors. Study in general: Most donors, less than 85% of 398 genotyped, fell in the Caucasian-associated ancestry cluster.

Primers: 60 Vbeta forward and 13 Jbeta reverse. Generated by immunoSEQ multiplex PCR, the TCRdb table keeps only in-frame clones and is missing some. The sample includes around 120,000 clones, around four fifths of them seen just once. This clone appeared a single time. The sequence was obtained from a woman aged 40 to 50 in good health and CMV-seronegative. Sequencing was done on a sample of PBMCs.

CDR3 bases: TGTGCCAGCAGCGCCAGACGGGGAAGGATCGGCTACACCTTC. This gives the protein CASSARRGRIGYTF. The gene calls are TRBV11-2 and TRBJ1-2; D is undetermined. Germline CDR1 SGHAT, CDR2 FQNNGV. The CDR3 extends over 14 amino acids. Deletions cut 5 bases from V and 8 bases from J, with 18 bases between.